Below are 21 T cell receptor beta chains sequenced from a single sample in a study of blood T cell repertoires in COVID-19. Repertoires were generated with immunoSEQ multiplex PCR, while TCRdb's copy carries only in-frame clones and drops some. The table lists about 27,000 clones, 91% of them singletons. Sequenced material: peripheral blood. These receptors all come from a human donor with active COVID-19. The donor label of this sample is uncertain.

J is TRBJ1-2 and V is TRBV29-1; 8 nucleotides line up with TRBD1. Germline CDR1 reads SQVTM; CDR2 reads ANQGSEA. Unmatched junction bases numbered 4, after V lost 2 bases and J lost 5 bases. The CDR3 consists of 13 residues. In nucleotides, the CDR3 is TGCAGCGTTGAACGGACAGGGTATTATGGCTACACCTTC. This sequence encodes CSVERTGYYGYTF.

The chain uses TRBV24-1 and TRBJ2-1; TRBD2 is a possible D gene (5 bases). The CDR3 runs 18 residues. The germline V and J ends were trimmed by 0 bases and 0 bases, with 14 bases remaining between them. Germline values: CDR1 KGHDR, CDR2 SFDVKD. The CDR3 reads CATSDLHKAESSYNEQFF. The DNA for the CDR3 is TGTGCCACCAGTGATTTGCACAAAGCGGAGAGCTCCTACAATGAGCAGTTCTTC.

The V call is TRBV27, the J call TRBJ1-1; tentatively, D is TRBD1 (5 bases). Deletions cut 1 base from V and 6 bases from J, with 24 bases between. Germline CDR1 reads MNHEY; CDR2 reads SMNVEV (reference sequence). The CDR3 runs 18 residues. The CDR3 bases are TGTGCCAGCAGTTTATTACCCGGGAGCGGACATTATTTCCCTGAAGCTTTCTTT. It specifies CASSLLPGSGHYFPEAFF.

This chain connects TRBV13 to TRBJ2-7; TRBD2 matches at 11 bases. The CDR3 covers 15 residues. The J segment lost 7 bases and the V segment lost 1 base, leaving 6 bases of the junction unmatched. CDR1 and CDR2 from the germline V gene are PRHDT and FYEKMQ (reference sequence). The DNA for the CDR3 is TGTGCCAGCAGCTTAGTACTAGCGGGAGCGGCAGAGCAGTACTTC. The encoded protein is CASSLVLAGAAEQYF.

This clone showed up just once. The CDR3 reads CASSWPGGQETQYF. In DNA, the CDR3 is TGTGCCAGCAGCTGGCCGGGAGGTCAAGAGACCCAGTACTTC. The chain combines TRBV5-4 with TRBJ2-5, with 7 positions matching TRBD2. Trimming at V came to 3 bases and at J to 2 bases, leaving 4 bases not matched to a gene. The CDR3 runs to 14 residues. Germline V gene lookup returns CDR1 SGHNT and CDR2 YYREEE (reference sequence).

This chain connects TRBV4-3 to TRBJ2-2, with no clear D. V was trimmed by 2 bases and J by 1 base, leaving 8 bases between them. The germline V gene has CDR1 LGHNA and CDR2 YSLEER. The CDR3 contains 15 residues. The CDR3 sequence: CASSQQALNTGELFF. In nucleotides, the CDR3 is TGCGCCAGCAGCCAACAGGCCCTGAACACCGGGGAGCTGTTTTTT.

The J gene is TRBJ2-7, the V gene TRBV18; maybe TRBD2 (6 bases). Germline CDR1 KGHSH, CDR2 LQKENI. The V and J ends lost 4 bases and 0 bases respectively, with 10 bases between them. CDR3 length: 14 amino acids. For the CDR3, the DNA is TGTGCCAGCTCACTCCGGGACTCCTCCTACGAGCAGTACTTC. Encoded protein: CASSLRDSSYEQYF.

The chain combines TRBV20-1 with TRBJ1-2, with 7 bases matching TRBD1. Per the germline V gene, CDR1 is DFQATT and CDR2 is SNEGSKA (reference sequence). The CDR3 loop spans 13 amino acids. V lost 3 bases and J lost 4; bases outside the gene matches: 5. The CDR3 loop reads CSASTGAGYGYTF. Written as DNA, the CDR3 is TGCAGTGCTAGTACAGGGGCGGGCTATGGCTACACCTTC.

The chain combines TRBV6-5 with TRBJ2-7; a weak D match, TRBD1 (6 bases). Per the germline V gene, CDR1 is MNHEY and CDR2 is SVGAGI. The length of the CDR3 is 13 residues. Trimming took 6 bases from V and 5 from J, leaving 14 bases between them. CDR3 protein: CASRGAGSNEQYF. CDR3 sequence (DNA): TGTGCCAGCAGGGGGGCAGGCTCAAACGAGCAGTACTTC.

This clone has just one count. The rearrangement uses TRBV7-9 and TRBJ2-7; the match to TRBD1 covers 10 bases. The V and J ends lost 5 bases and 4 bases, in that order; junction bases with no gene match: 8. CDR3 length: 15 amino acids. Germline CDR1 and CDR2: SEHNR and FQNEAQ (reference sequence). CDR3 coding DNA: TGTGCCAGCAGCACGGGGACAGGGGAAGGGTACGAGCAGTACTTC. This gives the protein CASSTGTGEGYEQYF. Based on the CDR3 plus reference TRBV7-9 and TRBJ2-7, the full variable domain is DTGVSQNPRHKITKRGQNVTFRCDPISEHNRLYWYRQTLGQGPEFLTYFQNEAQLEKSRLLSDRFSAERPKGSFSTLEIQRTEQGDSAMYLCASSTGTGEGYEQYFGPGTRLTVT.

The CDR3 is CASTWTRGQETQYF. The CDR3 DNA follows: TGTGCCAGCACCTGGACCAGGGGCCAAGAGACCCAGTACTTC. The rearrangement links TRBV7-2 to TRBJ2-5, with D possibly being TRBD1 (6 bases). The CDR3 consists of 14 residues. Trimming took off 7 bases at V and 1 base at J, with 13 bases between the two ends. The V gene's germline CDR1 is SGHTA and CDR2 FQGNSA.

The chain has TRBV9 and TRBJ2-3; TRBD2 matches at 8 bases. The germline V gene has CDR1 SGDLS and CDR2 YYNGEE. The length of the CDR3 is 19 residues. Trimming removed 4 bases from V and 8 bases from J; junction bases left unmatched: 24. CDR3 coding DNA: TGTGCCAGCAGCCCTAGGGGGAGCGGGAGTGGGGAAGAGTCGGGTACGCAGTATTTT. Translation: CASSPRGSGSGEESGTQYF.

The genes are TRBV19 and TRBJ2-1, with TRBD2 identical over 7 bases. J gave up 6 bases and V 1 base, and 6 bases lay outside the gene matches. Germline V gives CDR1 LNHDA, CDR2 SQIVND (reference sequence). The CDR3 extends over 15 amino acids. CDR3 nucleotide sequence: TGTGCCAGTAGTATAGCGGGAAGCGGGGTCAATGAGCAGTTCTTC. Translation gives CASSIAGSGVNEQFF.

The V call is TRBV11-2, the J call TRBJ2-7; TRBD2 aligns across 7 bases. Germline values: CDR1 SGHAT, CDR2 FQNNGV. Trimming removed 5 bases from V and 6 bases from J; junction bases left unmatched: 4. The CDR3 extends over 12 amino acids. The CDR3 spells CASSQTSVEQYF. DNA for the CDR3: TGTGCCAGCAGCCAAACTAGCGTCGAGCAGTACTTC.

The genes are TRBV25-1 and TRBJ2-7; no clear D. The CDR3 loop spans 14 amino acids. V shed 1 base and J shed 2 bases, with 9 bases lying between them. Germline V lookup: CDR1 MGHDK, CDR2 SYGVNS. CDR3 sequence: CASSESGQPYEQYF. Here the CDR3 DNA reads TGTGCCAGCAGTGAATCGGGTCAACCCTACGAGCAGTACTTC.

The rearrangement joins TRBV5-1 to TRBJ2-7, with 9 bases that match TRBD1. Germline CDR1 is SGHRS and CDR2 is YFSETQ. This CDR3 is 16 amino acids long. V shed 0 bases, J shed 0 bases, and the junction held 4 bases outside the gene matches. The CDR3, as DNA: TGCGCCAGCAGCTTGGCCTCGACAGGGGGCTCCTACGAGCAGTACTTC. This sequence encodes CASSLASTGGSYEQYF.

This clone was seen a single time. The CDR3: CASSLGQGFEQYF. Here the CDR3 DNA reads TGTGCCAGCAGTTTAGGGCAGGGGTTCGAGCAGTACTTC. J is TRBJ2-7 and V is TRBV28, with D possibly TRBD1 on 6 matching bases. The CDR3 extends over 13 amino acids. Germline assignment: CDR1 MDHEN and CDR2 SYDVKM. Deletions cut 2 bases from V and 6 bases from J, with 11 bases between.

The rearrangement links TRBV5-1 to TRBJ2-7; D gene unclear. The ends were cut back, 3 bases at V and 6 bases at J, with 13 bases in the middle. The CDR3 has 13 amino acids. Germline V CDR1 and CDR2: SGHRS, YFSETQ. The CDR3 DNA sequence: TGCGCCAGCAGCTCCCGCCCGAGTTTCGAGCAGTACTTC. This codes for CASSSRPSFEQYF.

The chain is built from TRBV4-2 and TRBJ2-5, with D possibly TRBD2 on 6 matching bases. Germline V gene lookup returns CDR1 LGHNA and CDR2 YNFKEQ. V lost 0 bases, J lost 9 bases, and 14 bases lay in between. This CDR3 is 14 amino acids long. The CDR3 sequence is CASSQESATGAQYF. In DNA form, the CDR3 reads TGTGCCAGCAGCCAAGAGTCCGCGACGGGGGCCCAGTACTTC.

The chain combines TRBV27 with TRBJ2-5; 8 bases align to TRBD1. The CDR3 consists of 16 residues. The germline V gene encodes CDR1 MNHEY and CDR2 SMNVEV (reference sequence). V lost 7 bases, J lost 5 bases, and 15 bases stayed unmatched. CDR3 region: CASISLGQGNRETQYF. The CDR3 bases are TGTGCCAGCATATCCCTCGGACAGGGAAATAGGGAGACCCAGTACTTC.

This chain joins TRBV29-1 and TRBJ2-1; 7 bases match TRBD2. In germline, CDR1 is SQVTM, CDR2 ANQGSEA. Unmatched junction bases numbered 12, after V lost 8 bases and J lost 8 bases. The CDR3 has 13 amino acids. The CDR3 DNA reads TGCAGCCTTGGAGCGGGGCCTACATATGAGCAGTTCTTC. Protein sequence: CSLGAGPTYEQFF.